This T cell receptor beta chain comes out of a study of blood T cell repertoires in COVID-19. The wider study: Spain, Italy and the United States supplied samples that represented acute and convalescent COVID-19.

Germline V gene data show CDR1 as WNHNN and CDR2 as SYGVQD (reference sequence). This CDR3 is 13 amino acids long. Trimming took off 3 bases at V and 5 bases at J, with 10 bases between the two ends. Original processing notes: Researchers report that nucleated cell counts were estimated from reference gene primer amplification. Assay used: immunoSEQ multiplex PCR; TCRdb lists only in-frame clones, some missing. The DNA gave D and trimming, while V, J and clone size come from that table. The profile shows roughly 100,000 clones, just under 85% of them singletons. The sequence came from a middle-aged man with active or convalescent COVID-19. What was sequenced was peripheral blood. The rearrangement uses TRBV10-1 and TRBJ1-1, with a tentative D call TRBD1 (6 bases). As DNA, the CDR3 is TGCGCCAGCAGTGAAACAGGGAAAACTGAAGCTTTCTTT. Its protein is CASSETGKTEAFF.